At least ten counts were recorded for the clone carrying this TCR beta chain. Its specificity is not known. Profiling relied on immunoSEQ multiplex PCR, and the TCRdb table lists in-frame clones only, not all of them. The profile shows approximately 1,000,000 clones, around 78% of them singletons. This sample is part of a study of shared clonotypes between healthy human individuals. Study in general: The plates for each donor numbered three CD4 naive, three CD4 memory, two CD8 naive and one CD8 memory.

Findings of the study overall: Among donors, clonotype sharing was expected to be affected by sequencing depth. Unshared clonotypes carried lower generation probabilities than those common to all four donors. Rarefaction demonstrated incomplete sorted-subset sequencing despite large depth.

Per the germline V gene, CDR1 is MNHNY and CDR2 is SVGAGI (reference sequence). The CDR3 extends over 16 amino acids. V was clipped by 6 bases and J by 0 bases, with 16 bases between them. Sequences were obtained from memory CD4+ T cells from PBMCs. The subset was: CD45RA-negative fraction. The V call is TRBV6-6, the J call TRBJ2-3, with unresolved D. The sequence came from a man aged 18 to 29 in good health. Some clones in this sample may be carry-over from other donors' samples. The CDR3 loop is CASRIDGAVSTDTQYF. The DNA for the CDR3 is TGTGCCAGCAGGATAGATGGAGCCGTTAGCACAGATACGCAGTATTTT.